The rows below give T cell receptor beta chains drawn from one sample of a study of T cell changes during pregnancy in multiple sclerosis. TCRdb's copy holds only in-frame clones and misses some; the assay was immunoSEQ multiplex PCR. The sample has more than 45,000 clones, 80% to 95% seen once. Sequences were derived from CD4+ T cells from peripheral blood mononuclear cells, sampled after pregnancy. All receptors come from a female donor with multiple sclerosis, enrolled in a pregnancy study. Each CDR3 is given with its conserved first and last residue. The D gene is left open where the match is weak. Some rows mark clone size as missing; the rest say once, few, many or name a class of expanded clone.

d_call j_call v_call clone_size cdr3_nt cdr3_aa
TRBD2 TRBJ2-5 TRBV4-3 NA TGCGCCAGCAGCCAAGGTCTCGGGGGGGGGCAAGAGACCCAGTACTTC CASSQGLGGGQETQYF
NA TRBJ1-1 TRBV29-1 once TGCAGCGTCGGTGGGGGAGGAGGCACTGAAGCTTTCTTT CSVGGGGGTEAFF
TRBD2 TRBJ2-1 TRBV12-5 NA TGTGCTAGTGGTTTGGTACTAGCGGGGAACCAATACAATGAGCAGTTCTTC CASGLVLAGNQYNEQFF
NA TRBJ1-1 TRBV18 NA TGTGCCAGCTCACCACCGAAGCCTATCGAAGCTTTCTTT CASSPPKPIEAFF
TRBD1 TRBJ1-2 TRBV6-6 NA TGTGCCAGCAGCTTCGACAGGGGAGGAGAACGGGATGGCTACACCTTC CASSFDRGGERDGYTF
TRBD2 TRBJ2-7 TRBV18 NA TGTGCCAGCTCGCAGCTAGCGGGGGTCTACGAGCAGTACTTC CASSQLAGVYEQYF
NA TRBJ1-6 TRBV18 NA TGTGCCAGCTCACCACTCGGGAGCTATAATTCACCCCTCCACTTT CASSPLGSYNSPLHF
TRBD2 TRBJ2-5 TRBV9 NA TGTGCCAGCAGCGTAGATGGGACTACCCAAGAGACCCAGTACTTC CASSVDGTTQETQYF
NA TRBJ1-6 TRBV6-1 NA TGTGCCAGCAGTGATATGCAGAACTATAATTCACCCCTCCACTTT CASSDMQNYNSPLHF
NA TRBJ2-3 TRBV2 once TGTGCCAGCAGTGATGAGGGTGGATTCCGCACAGATACGCAGTATTTT CASSDEGGFRTDTQYF
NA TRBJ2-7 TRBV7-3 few TGTGCCAGCAGCTTAAACTCGGGCTACGAGCAGTACTTC CASSLNSGYEQYF
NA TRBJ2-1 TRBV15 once TGTGCCACCTTCCAACAGGGCTACAATGAGCAGTTCTTC CATFQQGYNEQFF
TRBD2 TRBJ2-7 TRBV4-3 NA TGCGCCAGCAGCCAAGGGACTAGCGGCACGTCCTACGAGCAGTACTTC CASSQGTSGTSYEQYF
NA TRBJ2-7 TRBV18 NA TGTGCCAGCTCACCACAAAGGGGGACTACCGATTACTCCTACGAGCAGTACTTC CASSPQRGTTDYSYEQYF
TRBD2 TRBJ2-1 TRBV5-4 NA TGTGCCAGCAGCTTGTTAACTAGCGGGCTTAATGAGCAGTTCTTC CASSLLTSGLNEQFF
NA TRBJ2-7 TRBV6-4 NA TGTGCCAGCAGTAAGGTAGGGGCAAAAACCTACGAGCAGTACTTC CASSKVGAKTYEQYF
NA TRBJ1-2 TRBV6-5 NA TGTGCCAGCAGGGGCAGGGCCGACTATGGCTACACCTTC CASRGRADYGYTF
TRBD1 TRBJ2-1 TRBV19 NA TGTGCCAGCGGACAGGGGGCCTACAATGAGCAGTTCTTC CASGQGAYNEQFF
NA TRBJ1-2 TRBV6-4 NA TGTGCCAGCAGTCTAAATCGGGGGAACTATGGCTACACCTTC CASSLNRGNYGYTF
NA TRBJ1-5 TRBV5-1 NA TGCGCCAGCAGCCATGGGAGGGCGGGTAGCAATCAGCCCCAGCATTTT CASSHGRAGSNQPQHF
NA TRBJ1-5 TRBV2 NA TGTGCCAGCACGCAGGTTAGCAATCAGCCCCAGCATTTT CASTQVSNQPQHF
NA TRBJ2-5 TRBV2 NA TGTGCCAGCAGTGCAGGGGGGACGGGAGAGACCCAGTACTTC CASSAGGTGETQYF
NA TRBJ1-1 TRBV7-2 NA TGTGCCAGCAGCTTAGAAGCATTTCGAGCTTTCTTT CASSLEAFRAFF
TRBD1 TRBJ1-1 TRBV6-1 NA TGTGCCAGCAGTACCGGACAGGGGCCCACTGAAGCTTTCTTT CASSTGQGPTEAFF
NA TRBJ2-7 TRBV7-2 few TGTGCCAGCAGCCAAATTGTTGGTAGCCTTGGGTACTTC CASSQIVGSLGYF
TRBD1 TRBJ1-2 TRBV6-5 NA TGTGCCAGCAGACAGGGGGGTGGCTACACCTTC CASRQGGGYTF
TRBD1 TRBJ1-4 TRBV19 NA TGTGCCAGTAGGGGAGACAGGGTTGGTAATGAAAAACTGTTTTTT CASRGDRVGNEKLFF
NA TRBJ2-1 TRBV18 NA TGTGCCAGCTCACCATTCGACAGCTCGGCTTACAATGAGCAGTTCTTC CASSPFDSSAYNEQFF
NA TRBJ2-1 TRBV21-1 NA TGTGCCAGCAGCATCACGGCAAGCGGGGGAGGTGAGCAGTTCTTC CASSITASGGGEQFF
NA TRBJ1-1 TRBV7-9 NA TGTGCCAGCAGCTTAGAGGGGGTGAACACTGAAGCTTTCTTT CASSLEGVNTEAFF
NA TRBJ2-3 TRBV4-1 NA TGCGCCAGCAGCCGAGCGGGTTCCATCACAGATACGCAGTATTTT CASSRAGSITDTQYF
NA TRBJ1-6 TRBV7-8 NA TGTGCCAGCAGCTTAGTATCTGGGCCGAGACAGGATTCACCCCTCCACTTT CASSLVSGPRQDSPLHF
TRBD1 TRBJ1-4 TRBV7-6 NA TGTGCCAGCAGCTTAGAGGGGACAGACTATAATGAAAAACTGTTTTTT CASSLEGTDYNEKLFF